This entry features one T cell receptor beta chain sequence. Its antigen is currently unknown. The data originate from a study of radiation and T cells in renal cell carcinoma. Time point denoted: blood 4 weeks post-SBRT, at nephrectomy. Treatment meaning: 15 Gy SBRT to primary tumor, nephrectomy 4 weeks later. Nephrectomy followed 15 Gy stereotactic body radiation by 4 weeks. Radiation-treated patients gave blood at baseline, week 2 and week 4. Study-wide results and caveats: Top tumor clonotypes rose in blood 2 weeks post-radiation, then contracted. Without pretreatment biopsies, baseline tumor clonotype presence was undetermined.

Measured with immunoSEQ multiplex PCR; TCRdb has only the in-frame clones, and not every one. The sample holds around 99,000 clones, about 79% seen once. The receptor was derived from a man between 60 and 75 years old with renal cell carcinoma. The specimen was blood, collected from a patient whose treatment included radiotherapy and nephrectomy.

CDR3 sequence reads: CASSRRYQGSAKNIQYF. For the CDR3, the DNA is TGCGCCAGCAGCCGCAGATACCAGGGGTCGGCCAAAAACATTCAGTACTTC. This chain uses TRBV4-1 with TRBJ2-4; D may be TRBD1 (6 bases). The CDR3 has 17 amino acids. Germline V gene lookup returns CDR1 MGHRA and CDR2 YSYEKL. Trimming stripped 4 bases from V and 1 base from J, with 17 bases between.